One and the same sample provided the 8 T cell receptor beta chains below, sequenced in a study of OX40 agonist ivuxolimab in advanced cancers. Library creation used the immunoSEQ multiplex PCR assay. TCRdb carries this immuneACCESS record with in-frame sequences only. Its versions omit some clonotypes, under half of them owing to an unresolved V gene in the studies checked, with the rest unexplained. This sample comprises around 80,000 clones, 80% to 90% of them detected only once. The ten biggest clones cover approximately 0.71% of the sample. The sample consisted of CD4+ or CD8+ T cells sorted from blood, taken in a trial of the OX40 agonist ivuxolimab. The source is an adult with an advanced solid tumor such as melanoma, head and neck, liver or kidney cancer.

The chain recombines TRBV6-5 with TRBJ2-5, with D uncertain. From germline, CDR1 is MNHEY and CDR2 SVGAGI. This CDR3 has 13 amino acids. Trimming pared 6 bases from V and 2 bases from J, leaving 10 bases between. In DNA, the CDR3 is TGTGCCAGCAGGAGGACCGAACAAGAGACCCAGTACTTC. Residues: CASRRTEQETQYF.

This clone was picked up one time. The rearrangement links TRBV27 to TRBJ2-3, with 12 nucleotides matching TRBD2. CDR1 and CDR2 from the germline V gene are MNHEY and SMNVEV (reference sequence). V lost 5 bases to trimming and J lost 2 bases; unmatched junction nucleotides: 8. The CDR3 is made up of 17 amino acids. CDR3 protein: CASSHPSGRAYTDTQYF. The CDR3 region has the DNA TGTGCCAGCAGTCATCCTAGCGGGAGGGCCTACACAGATACGCAGTATTTT.

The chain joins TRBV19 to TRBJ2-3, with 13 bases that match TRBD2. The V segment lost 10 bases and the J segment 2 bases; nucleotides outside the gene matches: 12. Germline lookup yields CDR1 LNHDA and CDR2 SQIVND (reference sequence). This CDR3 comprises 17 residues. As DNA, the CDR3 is TGTGCCACTCAGCGCATGGGACTAGCGGGATACACAGATACGCAGTATTTT. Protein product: CATQRMGLAGYTDTQYF.

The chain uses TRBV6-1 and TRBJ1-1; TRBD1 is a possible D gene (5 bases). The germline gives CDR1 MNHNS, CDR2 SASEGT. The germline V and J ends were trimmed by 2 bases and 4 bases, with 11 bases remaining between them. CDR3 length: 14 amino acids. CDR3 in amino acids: CASSENWGSTEAFF. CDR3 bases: TGTGCCAGCAGTGAAAACTGGGGGAGCACTGAAGCTTTCTTT.

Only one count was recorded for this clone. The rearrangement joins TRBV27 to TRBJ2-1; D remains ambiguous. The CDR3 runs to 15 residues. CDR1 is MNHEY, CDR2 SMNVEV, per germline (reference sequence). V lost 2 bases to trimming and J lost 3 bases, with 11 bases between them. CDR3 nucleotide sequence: TGTGCCAGCAGTTTAGATTGGCGAAACTACAATGAGCAGTTCTTC. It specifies CASSLDWRNYNEQFF.

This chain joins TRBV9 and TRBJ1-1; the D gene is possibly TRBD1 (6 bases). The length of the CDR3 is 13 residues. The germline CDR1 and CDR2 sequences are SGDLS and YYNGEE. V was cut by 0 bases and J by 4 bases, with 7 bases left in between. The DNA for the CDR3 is TGTGCCAGCAGCGTAGGCAGGGGCACTGAAGCTTTCTTT. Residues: CASSVGRGTEAFF.

CDR3 region: CASSLQQGDGYTF. In nucleotides, the CDR3 is TGTGCCAGCAGCCTCCAACAGGGGGACGGCTACACCTTC. The gene calls are TRBV25-1 and TRBJ1-2; the match to TRBD1 covers 8 bases. The J segment lost 8 bases and the V segment lost 6 bases, leaving 8 bases of the junction unmatched. The CDR3 has 13 residues. The germline V gene encodes CDR1 MGHDK and CDR2 SYGVNS.

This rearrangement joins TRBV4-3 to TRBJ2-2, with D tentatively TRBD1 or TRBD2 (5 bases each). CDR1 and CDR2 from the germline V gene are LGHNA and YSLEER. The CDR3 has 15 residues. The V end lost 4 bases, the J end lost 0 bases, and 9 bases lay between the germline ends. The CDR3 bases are TGCGCCAGCAGCCGAGGGGACGCGAACACCGGGGAGCTGTTTTTT. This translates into CASSRGDANTGELFF.